The subject of this entry is one TCR beta chain. Its antigen remains unidentified. This specimen belongs to a study of graft-versus-host responses after intestinal transplantation. Study-level information: For approximately 3 years after anti-thymocyte globulin induction, all recipients took tacrolimus and steroids. Study-wide results and limits: Early declines in HvG clones that occurred post-transplant were associated with peak circulating GvH clone levels.

Using immunoSEQ multiplex PCR, the repertoire was profiled, and TCRdb retains in-frame clones only, with some absent. Altogether tens of thousands of clones are present, around 93% being singletons, with the ten largest covering roughly 0.2%. V lost 4 bases to trimming and J lost 8 bases, with 15 bases between them. The CDR3 totals 13 residues. CDR1 and CDR2 (germline): SGHNT, YYREEE (reference sequence). This sample comprised unstimulated CD4+ T cells sorted from spleen or lymph node cells, obtained before transplant. V is TRBV5-4 and J is TRBJ1-2; no firm D call. This sequence was found in a human donor who was the organ donor for an intestinal transplant. The CDR3 DNA sequence: TGTGCCAGCAGCCCATTGACATGGCAAGGCTACACCTTC. Encoded protein: CASSPLTWQGYTF. Full variable domain (rest looked up from reference TRBV5-4 and TRBJ1-2): ETGVTQSPTHLIKTRGQQVTLRCSSQSGHNTVSWYQQALGQGPQFIFQYYREEENGRGNFPPRFSGLQFPNYSSELNVNALELDDSALYLCASSPLTWQGYTFGSGTRLTVV.